A selection of T cell receptor beta chains follows, all from one sample in a study of T-cell reconstitution after alpha-beta-depleted transplantation in children. TCRdb ran MiXCR on the PCR reads and lists one entry per CDR3 protein. In the table there are 150,000 to 200,000 distinct CDR3 sequences, just over 14% of which are singletons. This specimen consisted of PBMCs from the stem cell graft donor, obtained from the stem cell graft. These receptors were obtained from a human donor who donated a stem cell graft to a child with acute lymphoblastic leukemia. CDR3s include the opening cysteine and the closing phenylalanine or tryptophan. D genes are given only for firm matches. Size tells how often a clone was seen (once, few, many) or the class of an expanded clone, and some rows leave it out.

clone size	V gene	D gene	J gene	CDR3 DNA	CDR3 protein
-	TRBV12-3/TRBV12-4	-	TRBJ1-5	TGTGCCAGCAGTTCTCGAGACCCGCGGCGTCAGCCCCAGCATTTT	CASSSRDPRRQPQHF
-	TRBV7-6	TRBD2	TRBJ2-5	TGTGCCAGCAGCTTAGGACTAGCGGACCTAACGGAGACCCAGTACTTC	CASSLGLADLTETQYF
many	TRBV12-3/TRBV12-4	-	TRBJ1-3	TGTGCCAGCAGTATGGCCGTCTCTGGAAACACCATATATTTT	CASSMAVSGNTIYF
-	TRBV6-2/TRBV6-3	-	TRBJ2-1	TGTGCCAGCAGTCCAGGACGGAGCTCCTACAATGAGCAGTTCTTC	CASSPGRSSYNEQFF
many	TRBV28	-	TRBJ2-7	TGTGCCAGCAGTTTAGGACCCTCCTACGAGCAGTACTTC	CASSLGPSYEQYF
-	TRBV2	-	TRBJ2-1	TGTGCCAGCAGTGATGGCCTTCCAGCGGAGGACAATGAGCAGTTCTTC	CASSDGLPAEDNEQFF
many	TRBV5-1	TRBD2	TRBJ2-1	TGCGCCAGCATGGGGTCCTTAGCGGGAGATGAGCAGTTCTTC	CASMGSLAGDEQFF
-	TRBV11-3	TRBD2	TRBJ2-5	TGTGCCAGCACCGTTCGGACTAGCGGGGCAGAGACCCAGTACTTC	CASTVRTSGAETQYF
many	TRBV29-1	TRBD2	TRBJ2-7	TGCAGCGTTGAACTAGCGGGAAGAGCCTACGAGCAGTACTTC	CSVELAGRAYEQYF
many	TRBV5-1	-	TRBJ2-1	TGCGCCAGCAGCTTACAGGAGTCCTACAATGAGCAGTTCTTC	CASSLQESYNEQFF
few	TRBV29-1	TRBD1	TRBJ2-1	TGCAGCGTTGACCGTAACAGGGGAGCCAATGAGCAGTTCTTC	CSVDRNRGANEQFF
many	TRBV9	-	TRBJ2-1	TGTGCCAGCAGCACCCTCCGGAACGGGTTAAGCAATGAGCAGTTCTTC	CASSTLRNGLSNEQFF
many	TRBV6-1	TRBD1	TRBJ1-5	TGTGCCAGCAGCCACGACAGGGCTAACAATCAGCCCCAGCATTTT	CASSHDRANNQPQHF
many	TRBV12-3/TRBV12-4	TRBD2	TRBJ2-1	TGTGCCAGCAGTTCACTGACTAGCGGGACAAAAAATGAGCAGTTCTTC	CASSSLTSGTKNEQFF
many	TRBV5-1	-	TRBJ1-1	TGCGCCAGCAGCTTGGACGGGGTCTTTAACACTGAAGCTTTCTTT	CASSLDGVFNTEAFF
many	TRBV7-8	-	TRBJ2-1	TGTGCCAGCAGCTTAGTCGGGCGGGCTGCCTACAATGAGCAGTTCTTC	CASSLVGRAAYNEQFF
-	TRBV7-9	-	TRBJ2-1	TGTGCCAGCAGCTTCACCCCCGGGGATGAGCAGTTCTTC	CASSFTPGDEQFF
many	TRBV20-1	TRBD1	TRBJ1-6	TGCAGTGCCAGAGGGGACAGACGAGGGGATTCACCCCTCCACTTT	CSARGDRRGDSPLHF
many	TRBV18	TRBD2	TRBJ2-3	TGTGCCAGCTCACCAGTACTAGCGGGAATGACAGATACGCAGTATTTT	CASSPVLAGMTDTQYF
many	TRBV5-1	TRBD1	TRBJ1-6	TGCGCCAGCAGCTTGGGACAGGGGGTTTCACCCCTCCACTTT	CASSLGQGVSPLHF
few	TRBV7-2	-	TRBJ1-1	TGTGCCAGCAGCTTAGAGGCGGTTGGGACTGAAGCTTTCTTT	CASSLEAVGTEAFF
many	TRBV12-3/TRBV12-4	-	TRBJ2-7	TGTGCCAGCAGTCCGCCTCGGGGTTCGGCCTACGAGCAGTACTTC	CASSPPRGSAYEQYF
many	TRBV27	-	TRBJ1-6	TGTGCCAGCTGTGCGGGGTCGGGCAGCTCGGTCACCTATAATTCACCCCTCCACTTT	CASCAGSGSSVTYNSPLHF
-	TRBV5-1	TRBD1	TRBJ1-6	TGCGCCAGCAGCTTGCAGGGGGAGTACTATAATTCACCCCTCCACTTT	CASSLQGEYYNSPLHF
many	TRBV20-1	-	TRBJ2-3	TGCAGTGTCACGCCACCTTTGAACCAGCCCCACACAGATACGCAGTATTTT	CSVTPPLNQPHTDTQYF
many	TRBV3-1	-	TRBJ2-2	TGTGCCAGCAGACTCCGACACCAGAACACCGGGGAGCTGTTTTTT	CASRLRHQNTGELFF
once	TRBV5-1	TRBD1	TRBJ2-2	TGCGCCAGCAGATCTGACAGGGTGAACACCGGGGAGCTGTTTTTT	CASRSDRVNTGELFF
few	TRBV6-1	TRBD2	TRBJ2-7	TGTGCCAGCACCACTAGCGGGACCATCTACGAGCAGTACTTC	CASTTSGTIYEQYF
many	TRBV5-1	-	TRBJ2-1	TGCGCCAGCAGCGCCTGGGAAGATGAGCAGTTCTTC	CASSAWEDEQFF
many	TRBV20-1	TRBD2	TRBJ2-3	TGCAGTGCTACTAGCGGGAGGGCCTCAGATACGCAGTATTTT	CSATSGRASDTQYF
-	TRBV29-1	-	TRBJ1-1	TGCAGCGTTGGTTTTCTTCACAGCGGAACTGAAGCTTTCTTT	CSVGFLHSGTEAFF
many	TRBV15	-	TRBJ2-3	TGTGCCACCAGCAGAACCTACGTGGGTCTAGTAGCGCAGTATTTT	CATSRTYVGLVAQYF
many	TRBV5-1	-	TRBJ2-1	TGCGCCAGCAGCTTGGAGCAGGGCCGCTACAATGAGCAGTTCTTC	CASSLEQGRYNEQFF
many	TRBV5-1	TRBD2	TRBJ2-1	TGCGCCAGCAGCTTGGATCCCAGCGGGAGGGCCGGGAATGAGCAGTTCTTC	CASSLDPSGRAGNEQFF
-	TRBV11-3	TRBD2	TRBJ2-1	TGTGCCAGCACGGGAGGGGTATCCTACAATGAGCAGTTCTTC	CASTGGVSYNEQFF
many	TRBV12-3/TRBV12-4	-	TRBJ2-7	TGTGCCAGCAGCCCCGGGCGGAGGCTCTGCTACGAGCAGTACTTC	CASSPGRRLCYEQYF
-	TRBV12-3/TRBV12-4	-	TRBJ2-1	TGTGCCAGCCTTGACTCACTCGATGAGCAGTTCTTC	CASLDSLDEQFF
many	TRBV18	TRBD1	TRBJ2-5	TGTGCCAGCTCACCCCGACAGGGGGCAACGGAGACCCAGTACTTC	CASSPRQGATETQYF
-	TRBV4-1	-	TRBJ2-1	TGCGCCAGCAGCCAAGCGGGACCGGGAACCAGCGAGGATGAGCAGTTCTTC	CASSQAGPGTSEDEQFF
many	TRBV20-1	-	TRBJ1-1	TGCAGTGCTAGAGTCGGCGGATACGGGCGGGCTGAAGCTTTCTTT	CSARVGGYGRAEAFF